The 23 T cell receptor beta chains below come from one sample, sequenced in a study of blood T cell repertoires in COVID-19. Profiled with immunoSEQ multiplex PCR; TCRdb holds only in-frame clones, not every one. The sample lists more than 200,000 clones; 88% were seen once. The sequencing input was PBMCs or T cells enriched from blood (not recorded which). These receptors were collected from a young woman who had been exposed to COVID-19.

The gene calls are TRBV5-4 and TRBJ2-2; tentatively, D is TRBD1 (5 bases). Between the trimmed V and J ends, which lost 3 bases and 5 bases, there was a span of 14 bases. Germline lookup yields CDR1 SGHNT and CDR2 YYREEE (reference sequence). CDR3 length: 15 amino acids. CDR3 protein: CASSYDSFETGELFF. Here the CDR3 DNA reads TGTGCCAGCAGCTACGACAGTTTCGAAACCGGGGAGCTGTTTTTT. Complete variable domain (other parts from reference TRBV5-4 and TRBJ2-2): ETGVTQSPTHLIKTRGQQVTLRCSSQSGHNTVSWYQQALGQGPQFIFQYYREEENGRGNFPPRFSGLQFPNYSSELNVNALELDDSALYLCASSYDSFETGELFFGEGSRLTVL.

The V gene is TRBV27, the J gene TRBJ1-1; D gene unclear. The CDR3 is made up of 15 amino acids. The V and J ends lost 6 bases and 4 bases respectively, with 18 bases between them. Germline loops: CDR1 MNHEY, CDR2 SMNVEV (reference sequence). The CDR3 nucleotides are TGTGCCAGCAGCCCCAGGTCAGGTCGCGTCACTGAAGCTTTCTTT. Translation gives CASSPRSGRVTEAFF.

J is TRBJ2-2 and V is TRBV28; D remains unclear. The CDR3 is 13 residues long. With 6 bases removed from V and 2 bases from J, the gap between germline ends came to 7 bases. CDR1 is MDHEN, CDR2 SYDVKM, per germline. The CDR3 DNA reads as TGTGCCAGCAGCCTACCAAACACCGGGGAGCTGTTTTTT. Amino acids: CASSLPNTGELFF.

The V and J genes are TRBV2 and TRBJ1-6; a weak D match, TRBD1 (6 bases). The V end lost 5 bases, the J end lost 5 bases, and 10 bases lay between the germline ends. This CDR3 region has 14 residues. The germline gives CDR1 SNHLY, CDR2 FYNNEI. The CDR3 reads CASSLGGNNSPLHF. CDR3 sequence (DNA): TGTGCCAGCAGTCTAGGGGGAAATAATTCACCCCTCCACTTT.

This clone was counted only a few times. The CDR3 nucleotides read TGTGCCAGCAGCTTGGGGGCAAGGCAGCCCCAGCATTTT. This gives the protein CASSLGARQPQHF. The chain joins TRBV5-5 to TRBJ1-5, with D hard to call. Germline lookup yields CDR1 SGHKS and CDR2 YYEKEE (reference sequence). The CDR3 length is 13 residues. Trimming removed 0 bases at V and 7 bases at J, with 8 bases between. Full variable domain (outside the CDR3, taken from reference TRBV5-5 and TRBJ1-5): DAGVTQSPTHLIKTRGQQVTLRCSPISGHKSVSWYQQVLGQGPQFIFQYYEKEERGRGNFPDRFSARQFPNYSSELNVNALLLGDSALYLCASSLGARQPQHFGDGTRLSIL.

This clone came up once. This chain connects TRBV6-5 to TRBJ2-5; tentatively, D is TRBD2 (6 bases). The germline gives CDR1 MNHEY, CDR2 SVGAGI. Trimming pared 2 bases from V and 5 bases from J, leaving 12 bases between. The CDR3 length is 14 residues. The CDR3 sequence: CASSYGAGWETQYF. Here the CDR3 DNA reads TGTGCCAGCAGTTACGGGGCGGGATGGGAGACCCAGTACTTC.

Written as DNA, the CDR3 is TGTGCCAGCAGTCCCCGGACAGGCCACCCCACTGAAGCTTTCTTT. As protein: CASSPRTGHPTEAFF. The chain has TRBV6-1 and TRBJ1-1, with TRBD1 matching 7 bases. This CDR3 comprises 15 residues. With 5 bases clipped from V and 4 bases from J, the junction kept 10 bases outside the gene matches. Germline CDR1 reads MNHNS; CDR2 reads SASEGT.

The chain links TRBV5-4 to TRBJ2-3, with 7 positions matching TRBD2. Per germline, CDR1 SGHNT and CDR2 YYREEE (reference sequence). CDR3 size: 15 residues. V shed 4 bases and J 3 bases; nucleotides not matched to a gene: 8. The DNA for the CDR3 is TGTGCCAGCAGCGCTGGACTAGAGGGTACAGATACGCAGTATTTT. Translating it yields CASSAGLEGTDTQYF.

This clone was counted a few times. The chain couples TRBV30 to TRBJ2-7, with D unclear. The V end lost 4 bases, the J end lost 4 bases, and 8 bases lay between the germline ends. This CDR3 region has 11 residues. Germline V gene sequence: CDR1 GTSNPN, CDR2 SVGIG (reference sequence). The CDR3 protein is CAWTNSYEQYF. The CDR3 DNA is TGTGCCTGGACAAATAGTTACGAGCAGTACTTC. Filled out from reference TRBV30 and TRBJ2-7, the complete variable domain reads SQTIHQWPATLVQPVGSPLSLECTVEGTSNPNLYWYRQAAGRGLQLLFYSVGIGQISSEVPQNLSASRPQDRQFILSSKKLLLSDSGFYLCAWTNSYEQYFGPGTRLTVT.

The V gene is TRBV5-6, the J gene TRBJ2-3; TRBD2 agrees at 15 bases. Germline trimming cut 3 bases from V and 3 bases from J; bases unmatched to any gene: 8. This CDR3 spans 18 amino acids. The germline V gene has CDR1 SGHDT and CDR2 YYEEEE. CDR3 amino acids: CASSSWTSGRGVTDTQYF. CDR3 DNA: TGTGCCAGCAGCTCGTGGACTAGCGGGAGGGGTGTGACAGATACGCAGTATTTT.

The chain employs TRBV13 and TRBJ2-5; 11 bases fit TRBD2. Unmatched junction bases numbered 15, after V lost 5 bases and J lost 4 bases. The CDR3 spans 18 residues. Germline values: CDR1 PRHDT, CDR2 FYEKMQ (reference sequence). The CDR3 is CASSHSPFSGRASETQYF. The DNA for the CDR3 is TGTGCCAGCAGCCACTCCCCCTTTAGCGGGAGGGCCTCAGAGACCCAGTACTTC.

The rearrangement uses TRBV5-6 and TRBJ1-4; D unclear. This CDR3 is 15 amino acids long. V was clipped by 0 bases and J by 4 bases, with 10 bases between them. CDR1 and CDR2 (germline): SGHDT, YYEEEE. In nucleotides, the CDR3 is TGTGCCAGCAGCTTGGAGGAGGGTGATAATGAAAAACTGTTTTTT. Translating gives CASSLEEGDNEKLFF.

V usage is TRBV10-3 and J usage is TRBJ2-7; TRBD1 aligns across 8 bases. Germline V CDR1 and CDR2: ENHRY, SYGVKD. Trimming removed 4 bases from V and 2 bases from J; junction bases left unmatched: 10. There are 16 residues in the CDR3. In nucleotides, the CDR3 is TGTGCCATCAGTGCGGTTGGACAGGGTAATCCCTACGAGCAGTACTTC. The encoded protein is CAISAVGQGNPYEQYF.

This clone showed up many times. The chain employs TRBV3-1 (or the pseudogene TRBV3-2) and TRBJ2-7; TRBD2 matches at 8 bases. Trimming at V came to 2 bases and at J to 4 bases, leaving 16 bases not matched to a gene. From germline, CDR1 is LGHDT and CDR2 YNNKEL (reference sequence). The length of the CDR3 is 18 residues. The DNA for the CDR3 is TGTGCCAGCAGCCAACATTCGTTGGAGGGACTAGGTTGGTACGAGCAGTACTTC. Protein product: CASSQHSLEGLGWYEQYF.

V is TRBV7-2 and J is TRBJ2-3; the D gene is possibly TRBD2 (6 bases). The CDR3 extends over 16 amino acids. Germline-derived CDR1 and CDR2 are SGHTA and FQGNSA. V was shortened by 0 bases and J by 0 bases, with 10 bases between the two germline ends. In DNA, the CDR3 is TGTGCCAGCAGCTTAGCGGCGGGAACCAGCACAGATACGCAGTATTTT. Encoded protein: CASSLAAGTSTDTQYF.

The CDR3 nucleotides read TGTGCCAGCAGTTTTCCCGGGAACACTGAAGCTTTCTTT. It encodes CASSFPGNTEAFF. V is TRBV12-3 or TRBV12-4 and J is TRBJ1-1, with D unclear. This CDR3 comprises 13 residues. With 3 bases removed from V and 1 base from J, the gap between germline ends came to 6 bases.

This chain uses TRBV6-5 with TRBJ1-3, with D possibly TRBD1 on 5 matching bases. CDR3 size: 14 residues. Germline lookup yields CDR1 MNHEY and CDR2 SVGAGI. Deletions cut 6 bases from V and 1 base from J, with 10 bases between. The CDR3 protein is CASRIDSSGNTIYF. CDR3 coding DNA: TGTGCCAGCAGGATAGACAGTTCTGGAAACACCATATATTTT.

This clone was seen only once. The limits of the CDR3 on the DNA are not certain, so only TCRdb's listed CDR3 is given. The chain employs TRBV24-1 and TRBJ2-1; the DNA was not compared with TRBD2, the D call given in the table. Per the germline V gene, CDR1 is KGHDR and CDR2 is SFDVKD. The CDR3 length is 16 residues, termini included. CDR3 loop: CATSTSGAGSYNEQFF.

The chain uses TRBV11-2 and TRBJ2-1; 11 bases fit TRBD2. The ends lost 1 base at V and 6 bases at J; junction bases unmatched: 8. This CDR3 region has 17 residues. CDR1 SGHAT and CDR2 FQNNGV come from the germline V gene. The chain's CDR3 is CASSLGRTGTSGNEQFF. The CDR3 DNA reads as TGTGCCAGCAGCTTAGGGAGGACCGGGACTAGCGGCAATGAGCAGTTCTTC.

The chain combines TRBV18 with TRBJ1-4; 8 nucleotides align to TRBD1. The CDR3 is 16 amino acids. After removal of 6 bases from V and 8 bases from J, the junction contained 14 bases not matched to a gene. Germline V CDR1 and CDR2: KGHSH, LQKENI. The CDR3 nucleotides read TGTGCCAGCTCTCGGCAGGGGGCGACCCTAGCGGAAAAACTGTTTTTT. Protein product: CASSRQGATLAEKLFF.

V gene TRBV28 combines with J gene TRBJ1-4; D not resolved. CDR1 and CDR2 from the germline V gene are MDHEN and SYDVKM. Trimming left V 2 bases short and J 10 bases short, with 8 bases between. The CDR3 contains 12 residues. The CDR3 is CASSLNSGKLFF. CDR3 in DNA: TGTGCCAGCAGTTTAAATTCAGGAAAACTGTTTTTT.

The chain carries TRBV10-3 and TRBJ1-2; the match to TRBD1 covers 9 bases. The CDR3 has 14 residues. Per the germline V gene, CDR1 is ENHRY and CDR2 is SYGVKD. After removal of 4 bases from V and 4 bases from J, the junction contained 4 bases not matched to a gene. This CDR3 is CAISGLGQGYGYTF. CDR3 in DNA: TGTGCCATCAGTGGATTGGGACAGGGCTATGGCTACACCTTC.

The chain's CDR3 is CASSQTGGSEAFF. CDR3 coding DNA: TGCGCCAGCAGCCAAACAGGGGGATCTGAAGCTTTCTTT. V gene TRBV5-1 combines with J gene TRBJ1-1; 8 bases line up with TRBD1. The CDR3 sequence is 13 residues long. Germline CDR1 reads SGHRS; CDR2 reads YFSETQ. V shed 4 bases and J 6 bases; nucleotides not matched to a gene: 5.